The clone carrying this T cell receptor (beta chain) was detected once. These data are taken from a study of graft-versus-host responses after intestinal transplantation. TCRdb keeps only in-frame clones here, not all; method: immunoSEQ multiplex PCR. The sample carries tens of thousands of clones, 70% to 90% recorded once. The germline CDR1 and CDR2 sequences are MNHNY and SVGAGI (reference sequence). Trimming pared 8 bases from V and 5 bases from J, leaving 15 bases between. This CDR3 region has 13 residues. This chain links TRBV6-6 with TRBJ1-1; D perhaps matches TRBD1 (6 bases). The specimen comprised PBMCs, sampled roughly 29 days after intestinal transplant. This receptor was obtained from a human patient who received an intestinal transplant, so some T cells may come from the graft donor. CDR3 sequence (DNA): TGTGCCAGCGGCAGGGGCTTGGGGACTGAAGCTTTCTTT. Amino acids: CASGRGLGTEAFF.